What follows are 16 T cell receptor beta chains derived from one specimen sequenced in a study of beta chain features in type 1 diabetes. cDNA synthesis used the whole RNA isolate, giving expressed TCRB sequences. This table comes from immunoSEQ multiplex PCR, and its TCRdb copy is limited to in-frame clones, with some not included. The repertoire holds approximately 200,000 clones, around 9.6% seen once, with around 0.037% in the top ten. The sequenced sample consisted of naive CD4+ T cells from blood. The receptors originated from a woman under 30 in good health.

CDR3 in DNA: TGTGCCAGCAGTGGGGCGGGAGAATGGGATACGCAGTATTTT. The encoded protein is CASSGAGEWDTQYF. The gene calls are TRBV6-5 and TRBJ2-3; 7 nucleotides agree with TRBD2. Germline CDR1 is MNHEY and CDR2 is SVGAGI. With V trimmed by 5 bases and J by 6 bases, 8 bases remained unmatched. The CDR3 extends over 14 amino acids.

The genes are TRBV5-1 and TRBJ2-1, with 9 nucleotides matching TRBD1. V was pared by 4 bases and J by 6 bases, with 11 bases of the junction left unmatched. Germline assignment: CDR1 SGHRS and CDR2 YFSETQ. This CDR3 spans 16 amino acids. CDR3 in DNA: TGCGCCAGCAGCCCCCTTACCGGGACAGGGAGCAATGAGCAGTTCTTC. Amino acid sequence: CASSPLTGTGSNEQFF. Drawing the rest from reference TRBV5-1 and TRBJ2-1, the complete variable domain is KAGVTQTPRYLIKTRGQQVTLSCSPISGHRSVSWYQQTPGQGLQFLFEYFSETQRNKGNFPGRFSGRQFSNSRSEMNVSTLELGDSALYLCASSPLTGTGSNEQFFGPGTRLTVL.

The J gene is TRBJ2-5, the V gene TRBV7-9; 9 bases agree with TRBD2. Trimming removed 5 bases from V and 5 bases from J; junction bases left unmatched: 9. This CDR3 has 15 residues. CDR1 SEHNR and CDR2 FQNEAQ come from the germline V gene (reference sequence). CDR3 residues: CASSRWVAGDETQYF. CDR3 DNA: TGTGCCAGCAGCCGTTGGGTAGCGGGGGACGAGACCCAGTACTTC.

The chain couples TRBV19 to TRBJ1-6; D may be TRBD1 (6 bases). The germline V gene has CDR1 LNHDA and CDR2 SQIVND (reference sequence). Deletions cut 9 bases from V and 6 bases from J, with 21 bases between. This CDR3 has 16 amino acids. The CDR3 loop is CASKLDRPSFNSPLHF. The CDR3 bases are TGTGCCAGCAAACTCGACAGGCCAAGCTTTAATTCACCCCTCCACTTT.

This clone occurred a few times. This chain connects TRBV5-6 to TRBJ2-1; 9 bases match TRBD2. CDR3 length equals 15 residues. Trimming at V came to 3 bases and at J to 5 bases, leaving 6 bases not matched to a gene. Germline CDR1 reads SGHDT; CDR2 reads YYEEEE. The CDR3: CASSSGTSPHNEQFF. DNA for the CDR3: TGTGCCAGCAGCTCCGGGACTAGCCCACACAATGAGCAGTTCTTC.

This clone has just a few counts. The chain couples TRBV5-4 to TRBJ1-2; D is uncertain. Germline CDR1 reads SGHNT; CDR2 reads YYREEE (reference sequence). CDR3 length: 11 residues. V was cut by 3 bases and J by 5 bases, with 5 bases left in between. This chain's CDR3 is CASSSRYGYTF. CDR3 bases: TGTGCCAGCAGCTCACGGTATGGCTACACCTTC.

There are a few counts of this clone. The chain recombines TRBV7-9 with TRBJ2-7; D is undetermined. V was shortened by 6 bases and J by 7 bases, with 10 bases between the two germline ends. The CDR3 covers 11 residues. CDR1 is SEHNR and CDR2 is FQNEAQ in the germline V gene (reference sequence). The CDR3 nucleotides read TGTGCCAGCAGACGAAACGGGGAGCAGTACTTC. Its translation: CASRRNGEQYF.

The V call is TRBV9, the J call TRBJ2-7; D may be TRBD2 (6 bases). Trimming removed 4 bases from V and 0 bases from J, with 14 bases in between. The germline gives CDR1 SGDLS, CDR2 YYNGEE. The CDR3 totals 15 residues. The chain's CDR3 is CASSLGQTSSYEQYF. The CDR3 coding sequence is TGTGCCAGCAGCCTAGGCCAGACTAGCTCCTACGAGCAGTACTTC.

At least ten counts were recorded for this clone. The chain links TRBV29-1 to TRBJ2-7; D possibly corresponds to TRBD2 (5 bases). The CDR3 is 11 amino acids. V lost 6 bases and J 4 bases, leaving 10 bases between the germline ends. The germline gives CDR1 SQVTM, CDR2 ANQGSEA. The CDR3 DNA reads TGCAGCGTCGAAAGCGGTTACGAGCAGTACTTC. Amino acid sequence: CSVESGYEQYF.

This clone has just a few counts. CDR3 nucleotide sequence: TGCAGTGTGGACAGGGCCAATCAGCCCCAGCATTTT. Translation: CSVDRANQPQHF. The gene calls are TRBV29-1 and TRBJ1-5; 8 positions agree with TRBD1. This CDR3 is built from 12 residues. Germline lookup yields CDR1 SQVTM and CDR2 ANQGSEA.

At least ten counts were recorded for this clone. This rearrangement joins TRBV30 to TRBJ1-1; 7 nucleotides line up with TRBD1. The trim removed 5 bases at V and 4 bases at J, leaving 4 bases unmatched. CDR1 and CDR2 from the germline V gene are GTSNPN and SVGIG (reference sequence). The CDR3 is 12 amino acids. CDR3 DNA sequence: TGTGCCTGGGACAGGGACGCCACTGAAGCTTTCTTT. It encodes CAWDRDATEAFF.

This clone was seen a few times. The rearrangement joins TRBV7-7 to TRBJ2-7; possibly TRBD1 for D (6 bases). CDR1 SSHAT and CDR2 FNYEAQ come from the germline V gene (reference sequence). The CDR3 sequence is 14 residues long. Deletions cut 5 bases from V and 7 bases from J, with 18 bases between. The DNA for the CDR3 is TGTGCCAGCAGCCTTCGACAGGACCTCACGGAGCAGTACTTC. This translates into CASSLRQDLTEQYF.

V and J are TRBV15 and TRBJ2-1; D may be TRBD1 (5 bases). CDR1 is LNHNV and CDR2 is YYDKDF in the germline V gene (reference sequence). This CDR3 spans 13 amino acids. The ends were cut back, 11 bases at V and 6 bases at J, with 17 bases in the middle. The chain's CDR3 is CAQGEPKSNEQFF. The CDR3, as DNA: TGTGCCCAGGGCGAACCCAAAAGCAATGAGCAGTTCTTC.

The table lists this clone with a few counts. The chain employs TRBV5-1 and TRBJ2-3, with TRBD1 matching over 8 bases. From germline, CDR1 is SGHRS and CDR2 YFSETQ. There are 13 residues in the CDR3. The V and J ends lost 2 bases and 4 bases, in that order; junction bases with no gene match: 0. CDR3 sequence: CASSLQGADTQYF. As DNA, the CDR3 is TGCGCCAGCAGCTTACAGGGGGCAGATACGCAGTATTTT.

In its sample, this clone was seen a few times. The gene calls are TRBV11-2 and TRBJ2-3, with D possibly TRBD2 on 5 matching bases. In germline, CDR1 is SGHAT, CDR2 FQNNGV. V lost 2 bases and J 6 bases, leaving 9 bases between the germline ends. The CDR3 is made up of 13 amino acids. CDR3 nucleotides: TGTGCCAGCAGCTTAACGCTAGCTGATACGCAGTATTTT. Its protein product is CASSLTLADTQYF.

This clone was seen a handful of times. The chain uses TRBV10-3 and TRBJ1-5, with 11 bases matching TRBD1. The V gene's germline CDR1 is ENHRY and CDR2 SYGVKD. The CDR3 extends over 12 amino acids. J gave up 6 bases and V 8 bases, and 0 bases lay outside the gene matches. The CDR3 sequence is CAIGQGAQPQHF. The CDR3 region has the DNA TGTGCCATCGGACAGGGGGCTCAGCCCCAGCATTTT.